This T cell receptor beta chain was retrieved from a study of PD-L1 blockade in urothelial cancer. The repertoire was sequenced with immunoSEQ multiplex PCR; TCRdb's copy has only in-frame clones and lacks some. The table has approximately 46,000 clones, about 85% seen once; the top ten hold 7.5% to 8.5%. In germline, CDR1 is MGHDK, CDR2 SYGVNS. The trim removed 6 bases at V and 5 bases at J, leaving 8 bases unmatched. This CDR3 is 14 amino acids long. This specimen was PBMCs, taken around atezolizumab (anti-PD-L1) treatment. The sequence was obtained from a man between 60 and 70 years old with urothelial cancer. The genes are TRBV25-1 and TRBJ1-1; 8 bases match TRBD1. Written as DNA, the CDR3 is TGTGCCAGCAGAACCACAGGGGGAGGGACTGAAGCTTTCTTT. Protein: CASRTTGGGTEAFF.